A single sample is the source of the 11 T cell receptor beta chains below, sequenced in a study of blood T cell repertoires in COVID-19 (dated by TCRdb to the early 2020s). Library preparation was by the immunoSEQ multiplex PCR assay. What TCRdb holds here is the immuneACCESS table cut down to in-frame rearrangements. Part of the clones is not present; checked against another copy, under half of the missing clones reflect an unresolved V gene, and the others are unexplained. The sample yields under 95,000 clones; 70% to 90% were counted once. Around 10% of the sample lies in the top ten. The sample was peripheral blood. The receptor set was obtained from a human donor in a cohort sampled during active COVID-19.

The J gene is TRBJ2-7, the V gene TRBV25-1; 7 nucleotides line up with TRBD2. Per germline, CDR1 MGHDK and CDR2 SYGVNS. The junction had 6 bases not matched to a gene; V was cut back by 6 bases and J by 4 bases. CDR3 length: 13 residues. CDR3 residues: CASRSGAVYEQYF. The CDR3 nucleotides are TGTGCCAGCAGGAGCGGGGCGGTATACGAGCAGTACTTC.

The genes are TRBV7-8 and TRBJ1-6, with D perhaps matching TRBD1 (6 bases). The germline V gene has CDR1 SGHVS and CDR2 FQNEAQ. CDR3 size: 17 residues. Trimming left V 7 bases short and J 6 bases short, with 22 bases between. CDR3 amino acids: CASKPLRGDNFNSPLHF. CDR3 DNA: TGTGCCAGCAAACCCCTCAGGGGCGATAACTTTAATTCACCCCTCCACTTT.

The sample holds one count of this clone. The rearrangement joins TRBV19 to TRBJ2-3; 7 bases line up with TRBD2. This CDR3 comprises 17 residues. The V segment lost 3 bases and the J segment 3 bases; nucleotides outside the gene matches: 12. CDR1 is LNHDA, CDR2 SQIVND, per germline (reference sequence). The chain's CDR3 is CASSIGDYGGGTDTQYF. Written as DNA, the CDR3 is TGTGCCAGTAGTATTGGGGACTATGGCGGGGGAACAGATACGCAGTATTTT.

Turning to this clone: The sample carries other DNA sequences with the same CDR3. The chain combines TRBV9 with TRBJ2-1, with 9 nucleotides matching TRBD2. V lost 3 bases and J lost 2; bases outside the gene matches: 3. Germline V gene lookup returns CDR1 SGDLS and CDR2 YYNGEE. This CDR3 has 15 residues. CDR3 nucleotide sequence: TGTGCCAGCAGCGAATTAGCGGGAGCCTACAATGAGCAGTTCTTC. It specifies CASSELAGAYNEQFF. Complete variable domain (other parts from reference TRBV9 and TRBJ2-1): DSGVTQTPKHLITATGQRVTLRCSPRSGDLSVYWYQQSLDQGLQFLIQYYNGEERAKGNILERFSAQQFPDLHSELNLSSLELGDSALYFCASSELAGAYNEQFFGPGTRLTVL.

The chain joins TRBV6-2 or TRBV6-3 to TRBJ2-3; 10 positions agree with TRBD2. The CDR3 spans 15 residues. CDR1 and CDR2 from the germline V gene are MNHEY and SVGEGT. Unmatched junction bases numbered 4, after V lost 5 bases and J lost 2 bases. In DNA form, the CDR3 reads TGTGCCAGCAGTATAGCGGGGGGTCCCACAGATACGCAGTATTTT. Its translation is CASSIAGGPTDTQYF.

This clone was observed once. V is TRBV6-5 and J is TRBJ2-5; D perhaps matches TRBD2 (6 bases). Germline lookup yields CDR1 MNHEY and CDR2 SVGAGI. This CDR3 comprises 15 residues. V was cut by 1 base and J by 4 bases, with 13 bases left in between. The CDR3 DNA is TGTGCCAGCAGTTACTTGGGACTCCTGGGAGAGACCCAGTACTTC. This gives the protein CASSYLGLLGETQYF.

This clone was detected once. The chain uses TRBV19 and TRBJ1-2; D call uncertain. The CDR3 is 13 residues long. Germline values: CDR1 LNHDA, CDR2 SQIVND (reference sequence). With 3 bases removed from V and 5 bases from J, the gap between germline ends came to 10 bases. In DNA form, the CDR3 reads TGTGCCAGTAGTATCAGCGGGCAGTATGGCTACACCTTC. This translates into CASSISGQYGYTF. The whole variable domain, remainder taken from reference TRBV19 and TRBJ1-2, is DGGITQSPKYLFRKEGQNVTLSCEQNLNHDAMYWYRQDPGQGLRLIYYSQIVNDFQKGDIAEGYSVSREKKESFPLTVTSAQKNPTAFYLCASSISGQYGYTFGSGTRLTVV.

The chain uses TRBV5-5 and TRBJ1-1; D is uncertain. CDR1 is SGHKS and CDR2 is YYEKEE in the germline V gene (reference sequence). CDR3 length: 15 amino acids. The V and J ends lost 0 bases and 5 bases respectively, with 14 bases between them. The CDR3 loop is CASSLEPKRDTEAFF. The CDR3 DNA sequence: TGTGCCAGCAGCTTGGAGCCCAAGAGGGATACTGAAGCTTTCTTT. The full variable domain, in which reference TRBV5-5 and TRBJ1-1 provide the parts outside the CDR3, is DAGVTQSPTHLIKTRGQQVTLRCSPISGHKSVSWYQQVLGQGPQFIFQYYEKEERGRGNFPDRFSARQFPNYSSELNVNALLLGDSALYLCASSLEPKRDTEAFFGQGTRLTVV.

This chain joins TRBV9 and TRBJ1-2; D is uncertain. This CDR3 has 12 amino acids. The germline V and J ends were trimmed by 1 base and 4 bases, with 5 bases remaining between them. Germline V gives CDR1 SGDLS, CDR2 YYNGEE. The CDR3 protein is CASSVSGYGYTF. Here the CDR3 DNA reads TGTGCCAGCAGCGTAAGCGGCTATGGCTACACCTTC.

The V gene is TRBV5-1, the J gene TRBJ2-1, with TRBD2 matching 9 bases. Germline CDR1 reads SGHRS; CDR2 reads YFSETQ. CDR3 size: 16 residues. Trimming removed 2 bases from V and 0 bases from J; junction bases left unmatched: 3. CDR3 residues: CASSLLAGSSYNEQFF. The CDR3 bases are TGCGCCAGCAGCTTACTAGCGGGCTCCTCCTACAATGAGCAGTTCTTC.

In this sample, this clone turned up many times. The V and J genes are TRBV21-1 and TRBJ1-1. TRBV21-1 is classified as a pseudogene. This CDR3 contains 15 residues. CDR3 loop: CASPCPGGIGAEAFF. CDR3 sequence (DNA): TGTGCCAGCCCCTGTCCTGGGGGGATCGGTGCTGAAGCTTTCTTT.